A selection of T cell receptor beta chains follows, all from one sample in a study of identical twins. MiXCR was run by TCRdb on the 5' RACE reads, yielding one entry per CDR3 protein. The table records some 260,000 distinct CDR3 sequences, more than 12% of them present only once. Sequencing input: memory (CD45RO+) T cells sorted from blood. Every receptor here comes from a woman aged 18 to 35 in good health. Both conserved end residues are part of each CDR3. A D gene is named only where the DNA matches it firmly. The size field is filled for only some rows; it gives once, few, many or a size class.

TRBJ2-3 | many | - | TRBV5-1 | CASSAGQRTDTQYF | TGCGCCAGCAGCGCGGGACAGCGCACAGATACGCAGTATTTT
TRBJ2-1 | - | - | TRBV6-5 | CASRRQGQEQFF | TGTGCCAGCAGACGCCAGGGGCAGGAGCAGTTCTTC
TRBJ2-5 | once | - | TRBV5-7 | CASSLLEVGTQYF | TGTGCCAGCAGCTTACTAGAAGTTGGGACCCAGTACTTC
TRBJ2-7 | - | TRBD1 | TRBV5-1 | CASRAGTGYVEQYF | TGCGCCAGCAGGGCCGGGACAGGGTATGTCGAGCAGTACTTC
TRBJ2-4 | many | TRBD2 | TRBV7-2 | CASSIGLVHGNIQYF | TGTGCCAGCAGCATCGGACTAGTTCATGGAAACATTCAGTACTTC
TRBJ2-7 | - | TRBD1 | TRBV15 | CATSRDKGTDYEQYF | TGTGCCACCAGCAGAGATAAAGGGACAGACTACGAGCAGTACTTC
TRBJ1-1 | - | - | TRBV20-1 | CSARDPGYGTEAFF | TGCAGTGCTAGAGATCCGGGGTATGGGACTGAAGCTTTCTTT
TRBJ1-2 | - | - | TRBV7-2 | CASSLKDGPLYGYTF | TGTGCCAGCAGTTTGAAGGACGGCCCTTTATACGGCTACACCTTC
TRBJ1-2 | few | TRBD1 | TRBV12-3/TRBV12-4 | CASRSHRDSYGYTF | TGTGCCAGCAGGTCCCACAGGGACAGCTATGGCTACACCTTC
TRBJ1-5 | few | - | TRBV19 | CASSRQLFANQPQHF | TGTGCCAGTAGCCGACAGTTGTTTGCGAATCAGCCCCAGCATTTT
TRBJ2-3 | - | TRBD2 | TRBV12-3/TRBV12-4 | CASRRTSGTDTQYF | TGTGCCAGCAGAAGGACTAGCGGCACAGATACGCAGTATTTT
TRBJ1-2 | few | - | TRBV6-5 | CASSYVGRDQGYTF | TGTGCCAGCAGTTACGTCGGTAGGGACCAGGGCTACACCTTC
TRBJ2-5 | few | TRBD2 | TRBV12-3/TRBV12-4 | CASSTTSGVKTQYF | TGTGCCAGCAGCACGACTAGCGGGGTTAAGACCCAGTACTTC
TRBJ2-2 | - | - | TRBV7-2 | CASGTGTGTGELFF | TGTGCCAGCGGAACAGGGACGGGAACCGGGGAGCTGTTTTTT
TRBJ2-1 | - | TRBD2 | TRBV20-1 | CSATKLAGGDEQFF | TGCAGTGCCACCAAACTAGCGGGAGGGGATGAGCAGTTCTTC
TRBJ1-4 | - | - | TRBV12-3/TRBV12-4 | CASSTSTGRLFF | -
TRBJ2-1 | few | TRBD2 | TRBV7-9 | CASSRGTSGHNEQFF | TGTGCCAGCAGCCGAGGGACTAGCGGGCACAATGAGCAGTTCTTC
TRBJ2-2 | many | - | TRBV7-3 | CASSHAKATGELFF | TGTGCCAGCAGCCACGCGAAAGCCACCGGGGAGCTGTTTTTT
TRBJ2-3 | - | TRBD2 | TRBV29-1 | CSVGTSWGTDTQYF | TGCAGCGTTGGGACTAGCTGGGGCACAGATACGCAGTATTTT
TRBJ1-2 | - | - | TRBV18 | CASSPPTRAYGYTF | TGTGCCAGCTCACCACCGACCAGGGCCTATGGCTACACCTTC
TRBJ2-2 | few | TRBD2 | TRBV5-1 | CASRPLAENTGELFF | TGCGCCAGCAGGCCCCTAGCGGAGAACACCGGGGAGCTGTTTTTT
TRBJ2-7 | many | TRBD1 | TRBV10-1 | CAGGGQDVSYEQYF | TGCGCCGGAGGGGGACAGGACGTTTCCTACGAGCAGTACTTC
TRBJ2-1 | - | TRBD2 | TRBV6-2/TRBV6-3 | CASSIIAGLAYNEQFF | TGTGCCAGCAGCATCATCGCGGGACTAGCATACAATGAGCAGTTCTTC
TRBJ2-1 | few | - | TRBV20-1 | CSVLGQTFQFF | TGCAGTGTATTAGGACAGACTTTCCAGTTCTTC
TRBJ1-5 | few | TRBD1 | TRBV7-2 | CASSSTGGSNQPQQF | TGTGCCAGCAGCTCGACAGGGGGCAGCAATCAGCCCCAGCAATTT
TRBJ2-6 | few | - | TRBV7-3 | CASSPDRGANVLTF | TGTGCCAGCAGCCCCGACAGGGGGGCCAACGTCCTGACTTTC
TRBJ2-2 | few | - | TRBV5-1 | CASSSPTLSSTGELFF | TGCGCCAGCAGCTCTCCGACCCTCTCCAGTACCGGGGAGCTGTTTTTT
TRBJ2-5 | - | TRBD1 | TRBV20-1 | CSAGKTGGARETQYF | TGCAGTGCTGGGAAGACAGGGGGCGCGAGGGAGACCCAGTACTTC
TRBJ2-4 | many | - | TRBV5-1 | CASSFMGVAKNIQYF | TGCGCCAGCAGCTTCATGGGGGTAGCCAAAAACATTCAGTACTTC
TRBJ1-1 | few | - | TRBV3-1 | CASSQSDRRAAEAFF | TGTGCCAGCAGCCAAAGTGACAGAAGAGCGGCTGAAGCTTTCTTT
TRBJ2-5 | many | - | TRBV20-1 | CSARGAAQEGFIETQYF | TGCAGTGCTAGAGGCGCCGCACAAGAGGGTTTTATAGAGACCCAGTACTTC
TRBJ2-1 | - | TRBD2 | TRBV7-9 | CASSLPGLAGVNEQFF | TGTGCCAGCAGTCTTCCGGGACTAGCGGGGGTGAATGAGCAGTTCTTC
TRBJ1-3 | many | TRBD1 | TRBV12-3/TRBV12-4 | CASSFGRGRGGNTIYF | TGTGCCAGCAGTTTCGGAAGGGGGCGAGGTGGAAACACCATATATTTT
TRBJ2-7 | many | - | TRBV12-3/TRBV12-4 | CASSLGDRSYEQYF | TGTGCCAGCAGTTTAGGAGACCGTTCCTACGAGCAGTACTTC
TRBJ2-7 | few | TRBD2 | TRBV7-9 | CAASLAGGGEQYF | TGTGCCGCTTCACTAGCGGGAGGGGGAGAGCAGTACTTC
TRBJ2-1 | - | TRBD1 | TRBV25-1 | CASSAGGDRGYEQFF | TGTGCCAGCAGTGCTGGGGGGGACAGGGGGTATGAGCAGTTCTTC
TRBJ2-3 | many | TRBD2 | TRBV7-2 | CASSQLAGGSSGDTQYF | TGTGCCAGCAGCCAACTAGCGGGAGGAAGTTCTGGAGATACGCAGTATTTT
TRBJ2-1 | many | TRBD2 | TRBV20-1 | CSAIPLAGDYNEQFF | TGCAGTGCCATCCCCCTAGCGGGAGACTACAATGAGCAGTTCTTC
TRBJ2-1 | many | TRBD2 | TRBV29-1 | CSGTSGIGEQFF | TGCAGCGGGACTAGCGGGATAGGTGAGCAGTTCTTC
TRBJ2-3 | - | TRBD2 | TRBV4-3 | CASSQEGGRVPITQYF | TGCGCCAGCAGCCAAGAGGGCGGGAGGGTCCCGATTACGCAGTATTTT
TRBJ2-1 | - | - | TRBV29-1 | CSVGTSSRGYNEQFF | TGCAGCGTCGGTACTTCTAGCAGGGGCTACAATGAGCAGTTCTTC
TRBJ2-1 | few | - | TRBV12-5 | CASWTPVRNNEQFF | TGTGCTAGCTGGACGCCAGTCCGTAACAATGAGCAGTTCTTC
TRBJ2-1 | many | - | TRBV20-1 | CSARRTGMQFF | TGCAGTGCTAGGAGGACGGGAATGCAGTTCTTC
TRBJ1-1 | many | - | TRBV20-1 | CSARAQGSDTEAFF | TGCAGTGCCCGGGCCCAGGGATCGGACACTGAAGCTTTCTTT
TRBJ2-2 | many | TRBD1 | TRBV18 | CASSPGTGRTGELFF | TGTGCCAGCTCACCGGGGACAGGGCGGACCGGGGAGCTGTTTTTT
TRBJ2-7 | - | - | TRBV7-6 | CASSLVYAGGAGEQYF | TGTGCCAGCAGCTTAGTATATGCTGGGGGAGCGGGCGAGCAGTACTTC
TRBJ2-7 | - | - | TRBV19 | CASSMPTDEGSYEQYF | TGTGCCAGTAGTATGCCGACAGATGAGGGATCCTACGAGCAGTACTTC
TRBJ2-5 | many | TRBD2 | TRBV4-2 | CASSPTSGPMETQYF | TGTGCCAGCAGCCCGACTAGCGGCCCAATGGAGACCCAGTACTTC
TRBJ2-7 | - | - | TRBV7-8 | CASSHTGARTGYEQYF | TGTGCCAGCAGCCATACAGGCGCTCGGACGGGGTACGAGCAGTACTTC
TRBJ2-3 | few | TRBD1 | TRBV27 | CASHLRTGSSTDTQYF | TGTGCCAGCCATCTCCGGACAGGGTCTAGCACAGATACGCAGTATTTT
TRBJ2-5 | - | - | TRBV29-1 | CSAHFGGRVYF | TGCAGCGCTCATTTTGGGGGCAGGGTGTACTTC
TRBJ1-5 | - | - | TRBV28 | CASSLSAQPQHF | TGTGCCAGCAGTTTATCAGCTCAGCCCCAGCATTTT
TRBJ2-7 | - | - | TRBV19 | CASSSRGTARYF | TGTGCCAGTAGTTCCCGGGGGACAGCGAGGTACTTC
TRBJ1-5 | many | TRBD1 | TRBV12-3/TRBV12-4 | CASTPSRDRGQPQHF | TGTGCCAGCACCCCGTCCCGGGACAGGGGCCAGCCCCAGCATTTT
TRBJ2-5 | few | - | TRBV29-1 | CSVGGGKETQYF | TGCAGCGTCGGCGGCGGGAAAGAGACCCAGTACTTC
TRBJ2-3 | few | - | TRBV27 | CASSRRATDTQYF | TGTGCCAGCAGTCGAAGGGCCACAGATACGCAGTATTTT
TRBJ2-7 | few | TRBD1 | TRBV18 | CASSPAGGPFGYEQYF | TGTGCCAGCTCACCTGCAGGGGGTCCATTTGGTTACGAGCAGTACTTC
TRBJ2-3 | - | - | TRBV6-1 | CASSISGATTDTQYF | TGTGCCAGCAGTATTTCGGGAGCTACCACAGATACGCAGTATTTT
TRBJ2-3 | - | TRBD2 | TRBV11-2 | CASTERIAGGSRPDTQYF | TGTGCCAGCACCGAAAGGATCGCGGGCGGGAGCCGCCCAGATACGCAGTATTTT
TRBJ2-1 | few | TRBD1 | TRBV6-5 | CASSPYRGEQFF | TGTGCCAGCAGCCCCTACAGGGGCGAGCAGTTCTTC